This entry lists 21 T cell receptor beta chains sequenced from one sample in a study of cytomegalovirus exposure and HLA in healthy donors. The PCR had 60 Vbeta and 13 Jbeta primers. Measured with immunoSEQ multiplex PCR; TCRdb has only the in-frame clones, and not every one. Among 150,000 to 200,000 clones listed, roughly four fifths were seen once. The source material was PBMCs. These receptors originate from a man aged 18 to 29 in good health and CMV-seronegative.

The gene calls are TRBV27 and TRBJ2-7, with TRBD2 matching 10 bases. CDR1 is MNHEY, CDR2 SMNVEV, per germline (reference sequence). This CDR3 contains 17 residues. With V trimmed by 5 bases and J by 4 bases, 14 bases remained unmatched. CDR3: CASSDIAGGTNFYEQYF. DNA for the CDR3: TGTGCCAGCAGTGACATAGCGGGAGGAACAAACTTTTACGAGCAGTACTTC.

V usage is TRBV29-1 and J usage is TRBJ2-5, with 8 bases fitting TRBD1. The J call is in doubt because the DNA end fits TRBJ2-7 better. The germline V gene has CDR1 SQVTM and CDR2 ANQGSEA. The CDR3 runs to 17 residues. The CDR3 region has the DNA TGCAGCGTTGAAGAAAGCCGGGACAGGAGATCCTCCTACGAGCAGTACTTC. It specifies CSVEESRDRRSSYEQYF.

This chain uses TRBV13 with TRBJ2-5; D call uncertain. Trimming cost V 2 bases and J 3 bases, with 7 bases left between them. CDR1 is PRHDT and CDR2 is FYEKMQ in the germline V gene (reference sequence). This CDR3 is 13 amino acids long. CDR3 residues: CASSLRSEETQYF. The DNA of the CDR3 is TGTGCCAGCAGCTTAAGAAGCGAAGAGACCCAGTACTTC.

This chain joins TRBV28 and TRBJ2-7; 9 bases are a match to TRBD2. The trim removed 2 bases at V and 6 bases at J, leaving 8 bases unmatched. This CDR3 region has 15 residues. The germline V gene encodes CDR1 MDHEN and CDR2 SYDVKM. The CDR3 DNA reads as TGTGCCAGCAGTTTAGCGGGACTAGCTCAACCCGAGCAGTACTTC. This gives the protein CASSLAGLAQPEQYF.

This clone was counted a few times. The V and J genes are TRBV19 and TRBJ2-2, with 9 bases identical to TRBD2. This CDR3 has 16 amino acids. Germline CDR1 and CDR2: LNHDA and SQIVND (reference sequence). Trimming at V came to 3 bases and at J to 3 bases, leaving 5 bases not matched to a gene. CDR3 protein: CASSMVKRGDTGELFF. The CDR3 DNA reads TGTGCCAGTAGTATGGTCAAGCGGGGGGACACCGGGGAGCTGTTTTTT.

The V call is TRBV4-3, the J call TRBJ2-1; 8 bases match TRBD1. Germline V CDR1 and CDR2: LGHNA, YSLEER. The trim removed 3 bases at V and 7 bases at J, leaving 14 bases unmatched. The CDR3 is 17 amino acids. The CDR3 spells CASSHRALDRVVNEQFF. For the CDR3, the DNA is TGCGCCAGCAGCCACAGAGCGCTGGACAGGGTTGTTAATGAGCAGTTCTTC.

J is TRBJ1-5 and V is TRBV19, with D maybe TRBD1 (5 bases). V lost 6 bases and J lost 4, with 19 bases in between. The CDR3 loop spans 16 amino acids. Germline assignment: CDR1 LNHDA and CDR2 SQIVND (reference sequence). DNA for the CDR3: TGTGCCAGTAGCTTTGGGGGAGGTCTGGGAAATCAGCCCCAGCATTTT. Translating gives CASSFGGGLGNQPQHF.

J is TRBJ1-1 and V is TRBV7-9, with TRBD1 identical over 7 bases. With V trimmed by 5 bases and J by 0 bases, 9 bases remained unmatched. Germline CDR1 SEHNR, CDR2 FQNEAQ (reference sequence). The CDR3 loop spans 16 amino acids. The CDR3 loop is CASSPKEGAVNTEAFF. The CDR3 bases are TGTGCCAGCAGCCCAAAGGAGGGGGCCGTGAACACTGAAGCTTTCTTT.

The chain joins TRBV27 to TRBJ2-1; 7 bases map to TRBD1. V shed 2 bases and J 0 bases; nucleotides not matched to a gene: 10. CDR3 length: 18 amino acids. Germline V gene lookup returns CDR1 MNHEY and CDR2 SMNVEV (reference sequence). This chain's CDR3 is CASSLPRQGPSSYNEQFF. For the CDR3, the DNA is TGTGCCAGCAGTTTACCCCGACAGGGCCCGAGCTCCTACAATGAGCAGTTCTTC.

This chain connects TRBV7-6 to TRBJ2-3, with 8 bases matching TRBD2. After removal of 1 base from V and 1 base from J, the junction contained 7 bases not matched to a gene. Germline values: CDR1 SGHVS, CDR2 FNYEAQ. The CDR3 runs 17 residues. The CDR3 loop reads CASSLVDLAGRTDTQYF. CDR3 sequence (DNA): TGTGCCAGCAGCTTAGTTGACCTAGCGGGCCGCACAGATACGCAGTATTTT.

This clone was counted once. The chain joins TRBV7-9 to TRBJ2-2, with 9 nucleotides matching TRBD1. Germline CDR1 and CDR2: SEHNR and FQNEAQ (reference sequence). The CDR3 contains 14 residues. V was pared by 7 bases and J by 7 bases, with 7 bases of the junction left unmatched. The CDR3, as DNA: TGTGCCAGCAACACAGGGGGCGCGGACGGGGAGCTGTTTTTT. It encodes CASNTGGADGELFF.

This clone turned up a few times. The chain is built from TRBV6-5 and TRBJ2-7; possible D gene TRBD1, 5 bases. Trimming pared 0 bases from V and 5 bases from J, leaving 11 bases between. Germline V gives CDR1 MNHEY, CDR2 SVGAGI. The CDR3 extends over 14 amino acids. The CDR3 sequence is CASSYSMLGHEQYF. The CDR3 DNA is TGTGCCAGCAGTTACTCGATGCTGGGGCACGAGCAGTACTTC.

The chain couples TRBV7-9 to TRBJ1-1; D is perhaps TRBD1 (6 bases). The CDR3 loop spans 16 amino acids. Germline V CDR1 and CDR2: SEHNR, FQNEAQ (reference sequence). V lost 2 bases and J 1 base, leaving 14 bases between the germline ends. DNA of the CDR3: TGTGCCAGCAGCTTAACGGGGTTGGGGGCGAACACTGAAGCTTTCTTT. As protein: CASSLTGLGANTEAFF.

The chain joins TRBV19 to TRBJ1-5, with TRBD1 matching over 7 bases. The J segment lost 6 bases and the V segment lost 11 bases, leaving 7 bases of the junction unmatched. The V gene's germline CDR1 is LNHDA and CDR2 SQIVND (reference sequence). This CDR3 is built from 12 residues. The CDR3 region has the DNA TGTGCCGGGGGGACAGCAGTTCAGCCCCAGCATTTT. This sequence encodes CAGGTAVQPQHF.

This clone was counted a few times. The CDR3 nucleotides read TGTGCCAGCAGCTTGACTAGCGGAGCCAAAAACATTCAGTACTTC. Translating it yields CASSLTSGAKNIQYF. The gene calls are TRBV5-6 and TRBJ2-4; 8 bases align to TRBD2. Trimming at V came to 1 base and at J to 0 bases, leaving 0 bases not matched to a gene. Germline values: CDR1 SGHDT, CDR2 YYEEEE. The CDR3 contains 15 residues.

This clone was seen a few times. Written as DNA, the CDR3 is TGTGCCATTTCCCCGGGAGGGCTTTCTCCCGATACGCAGTATTTT. Its translation is CAISPGGLSPDTQYF. V usage is TRBV6-1 and J usage is TRBJ2-3; 8 bases are shared with TRBD2. The germline CDR1 and CDR2 sequences are MNHNS and SASEGT. The CDR3 is made up of 15 amino acids. Trimming removed 10 bases from V and 6 bases from J; junction bases left unmatched: 15.

V is TRBV6-1 and J is TRBJ2-7, with a tentative D call TRBD2 (6 bases). The CDR3 is 13 amino acids. The germline V and J ends were trimmed by 6 bases and 2 bases, with 11 bases remaining between them. Per the germline V gene, CDR1 is MNHNS and CDR2 is SASEGT. The CDR3: CASSLAETYEQYF. The CDR3 DNA follows: TGTGCCAGCAGCTTAGCGGAGACCTACGAGCAGTACTTC.

This clone was seen a handful of times. The rearrangement links TRBV5-1 to TRBJ1-3; D not resolved. Germline-derived CDR1 and CDR2 are SGHRS and YFSETQ. CDR3 length: 15 amino acids. The germline V and J ends were trimmed by 0 bases and 4 bases, with 11 bases remaining between them. CDR3 sequence reads: CASSLGQVVGNTIYF. The CDR3 region has the DNA TGCGCCAGCAGCTTGGGTCAGGTGGTCGGAAACACCATATATTTT.

The chain recombines TRBV5-6 with TRBJ2-7; D might be TRBD1 (5 bases). V dropped 6 bases and J dropped 0 bases, with 10 bases sitting between them. This CDR3 is 13 amino acids long. Germline CDR1 SGHDT, CDR2 YYEEEE. The CDR3 nucleotides read TGTGCCAGCAAACAGGCCTCCTCCTACGAGCAGTACTTC. It is translated as CASKQASSYEQYF.

On this clone itself: A junction boundary mismatches the germline segment, possibly from a read error. V is TRBV7-9 and J is TRBJ1-1, with 12 bases lining up with TRBD1. The CDR3 is 16 amino acids. Per germline, CDR1 SEHNR and CDR2 FQNEAQ (reference sequence). CDR3 residues: CSSSLGDRGLYTEAFF. CDR3 nucleotides: TGTTCCAGCAGCTTAGGGGACAGGGGGCTTTATACTGAAGCTTTCTTT.

The chain links TRBV15 to TRBJ1-6, with D maybe TRBD1 (5 bases). The V end lost 0 bases, the J end lost 7 bases, and 10 bases lay between the germline ends. In germline, CDR1 is LNHNV, CDR2 YYDKDF (reference sequence). The CDR3 extends over 15 amino acids. CDR3 in amino acids: CATSRDRGENSPLHF. In nucleotides, the CDR3 is TGTGCCACCAGCAGAGATCGGGGGGAGAATTCACCCCTCCACTTT.